This T cell receptor (beta chain) is drawn from a study of OX40 agonist ivuxolimab in advanced cancers. Overall study context: The dose-escalation group included hepatocellular carcinoma, melanoma, renal cell carcinoma and head and neck cancer. Mean age approximately 55 years, range roughly 23 to 79; 82.7% male. Overall study results and limits: Partial responders dosed at 0.1-3.0 mg/kg displayed clonal expansion ranking among the lowest.

The V end lost 0 bases, the J end lost 7 bases, and 7 bases lay between the germline ends. Germline CDR1 is LNHNV and CDR2 is YYDKDF (reference sequence). This CDR3 has 13 residues. On this clone itself: As yet, its antigen is unknown.

Exclusion applied to patients with autoimmune disease history or systemic immunosuppression. Measured with immunoSEQ multiplex PCR; TCRdb has only the in-frame clones, and not every one. The table has about 77,000 clones, around 90% seen once. The TCR was taken from an adult with an advanced solid tumor such as melanoma, head and neck, liver or kidney cancer. Sequencing was performed on CD4+ or CD8+ T cells sorted from blood, taken in a trial of the OX40 agonist ivuxolimab. The chain recombines TRBV15 with TRBJ2-1; D remains ambiguous. The CDR3 loop reads CATSRDPRNEQFF. The CDR3 DNA sequence: TGTGCCACCAGCAGAGATCCCAGGAATGAGCAGTTCTTC.